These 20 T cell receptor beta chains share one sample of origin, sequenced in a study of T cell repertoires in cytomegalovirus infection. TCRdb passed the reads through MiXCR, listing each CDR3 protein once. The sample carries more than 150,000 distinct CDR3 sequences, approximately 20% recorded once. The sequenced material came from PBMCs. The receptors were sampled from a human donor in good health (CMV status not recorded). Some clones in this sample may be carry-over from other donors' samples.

The CDR3 here is CASSLAAGVPGELFF. As DNA, the CDR3 is TGTGCCAGCAGCTTAGCCGCGGGAGTCCCCGGGGAGCTGTTTTTT. The chain employs TRBV11-2 and TRBJ2-2, with 7 positions matching TRBD2. The CDR3 spans 15 residues. The J segment lost 6 bases and the V segment lost 1 base, leaving 5 bases of the junction unmatched. Germline CDR1 is SGHAT and CDR2 is FQNNGV.

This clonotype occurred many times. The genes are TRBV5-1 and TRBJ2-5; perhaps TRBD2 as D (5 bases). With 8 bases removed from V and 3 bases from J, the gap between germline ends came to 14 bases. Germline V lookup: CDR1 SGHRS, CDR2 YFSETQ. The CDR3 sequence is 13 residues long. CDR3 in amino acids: CASTRSGKETQYF. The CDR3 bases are TGCGCCAGTACCCGTTCCGGGAAAGAGACCCAGTACTTC.

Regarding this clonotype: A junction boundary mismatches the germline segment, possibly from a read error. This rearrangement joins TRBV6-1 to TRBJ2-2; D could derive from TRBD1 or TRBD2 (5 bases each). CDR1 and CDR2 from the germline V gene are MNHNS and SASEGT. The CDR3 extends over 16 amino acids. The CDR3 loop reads CALGPGINQNTGELFF. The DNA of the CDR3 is TGCGCTCTGGGACCGGGGATAAACCAGAACACCGGGGAGCTGTTTTTT.

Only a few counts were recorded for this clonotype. The CDR3 DNA sequence: TGTGCCAGCAGCTTCCGGGACAGGGGAATGGATGGCTACACCTTC. It translates to CASSFRDRGMDGYTF. This sequence joins TRBV11-1 and TRBJ1-2, with 10 bases fitting TRBD1. CDR1 is SGHAT and CDR2 is FQDESV in the germline V gene (reference sequence). V trimming: 3 bases; J trimming: 6 bases; junction bases outside the gene matches: 7. The length of the CDR3 is 15 residues.

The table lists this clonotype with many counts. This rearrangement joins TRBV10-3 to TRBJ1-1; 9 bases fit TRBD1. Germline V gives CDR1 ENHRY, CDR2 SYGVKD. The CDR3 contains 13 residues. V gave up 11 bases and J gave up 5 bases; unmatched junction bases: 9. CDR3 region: CAVTGTGMTEAFF. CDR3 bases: TGTGCCGTCACCGGGACAGGGATGACTGAAGCTTTCTTT.

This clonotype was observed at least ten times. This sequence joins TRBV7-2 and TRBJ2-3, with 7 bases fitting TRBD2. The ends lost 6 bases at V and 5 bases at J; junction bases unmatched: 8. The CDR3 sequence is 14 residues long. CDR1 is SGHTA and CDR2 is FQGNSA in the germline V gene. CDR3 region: CASRLGLPGDTQYF. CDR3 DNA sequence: TGTGCCAGCAGATTGGGACTACCAGGAGATACGCAGTATTTT.

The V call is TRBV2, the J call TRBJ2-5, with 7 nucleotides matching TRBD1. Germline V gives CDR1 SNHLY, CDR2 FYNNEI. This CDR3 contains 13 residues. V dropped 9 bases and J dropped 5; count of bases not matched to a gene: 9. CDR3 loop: CARQQGQGETQYF. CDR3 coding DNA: TGTGCCAGACAACAGGGGCAGGGGGAGACCCAGTACTTC.

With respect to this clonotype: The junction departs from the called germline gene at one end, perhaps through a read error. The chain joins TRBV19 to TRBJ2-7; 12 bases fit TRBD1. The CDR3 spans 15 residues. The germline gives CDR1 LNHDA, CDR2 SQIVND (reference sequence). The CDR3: CARSVRDRGHYEQYF. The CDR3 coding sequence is TGTGCCCGTAGTGTCCGGGACAGGGGGCATTACGAGCAGTACTTC.

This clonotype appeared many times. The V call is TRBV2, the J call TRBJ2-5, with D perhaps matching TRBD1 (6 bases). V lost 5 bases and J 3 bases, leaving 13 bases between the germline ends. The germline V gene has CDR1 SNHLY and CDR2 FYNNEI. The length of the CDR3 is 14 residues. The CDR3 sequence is CASSTANREETQYF. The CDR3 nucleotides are TGTGCCAGCAGTACTGCAAACAGGGAAGAGACCCAGTACTTC.

The DNA of the CDR3 is TGTGCCAGCAGTGAATCCGGGAGCAATCAGCCCCAGCATTTT. This gives the protein CASSESGSNQPQHF. The chain joins TRBV25-1 to TRBJ1-5; no clear D gene. Trimming pared 1 base from V and 1 base from J, leaving 5 bases between. The CDR3 has 14 residues. Germline V lookup: CDR1 MGHDK, CDR2 SYGVNS.

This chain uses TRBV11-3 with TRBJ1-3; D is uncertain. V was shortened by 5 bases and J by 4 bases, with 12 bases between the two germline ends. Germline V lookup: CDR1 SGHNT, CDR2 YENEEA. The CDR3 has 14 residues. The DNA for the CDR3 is TGTGCCAGCAGCGCCTCGGGCAGCGGAAACACCATATATTTT. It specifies CASSASGSGNTIYF.

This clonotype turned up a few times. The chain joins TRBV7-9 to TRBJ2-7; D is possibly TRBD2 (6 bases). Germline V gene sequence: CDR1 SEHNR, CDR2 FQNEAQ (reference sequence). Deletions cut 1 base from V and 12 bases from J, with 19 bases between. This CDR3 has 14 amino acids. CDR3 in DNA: TGTGCCAGCAGCTTAGGCAGCGCGAGCCCGGGAGTGTACTTC. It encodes CASSLGSASPGVYF.

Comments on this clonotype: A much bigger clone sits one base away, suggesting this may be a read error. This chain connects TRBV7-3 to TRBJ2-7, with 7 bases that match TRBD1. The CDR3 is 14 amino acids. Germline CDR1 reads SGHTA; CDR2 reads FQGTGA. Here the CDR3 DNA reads TGTGACAGCAGCTCAGGGGACAGCCTCTACGAGCAGTACTTC. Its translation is CDSSSGDSLYEQYF.

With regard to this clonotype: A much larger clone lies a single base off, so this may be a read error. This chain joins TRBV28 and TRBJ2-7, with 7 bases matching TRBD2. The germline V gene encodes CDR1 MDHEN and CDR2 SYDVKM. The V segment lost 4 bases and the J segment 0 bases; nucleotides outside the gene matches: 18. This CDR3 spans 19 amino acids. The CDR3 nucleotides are TGTGCCAGCAGTTCCCCCATGGAGGGACTAACGAGGAGCTCCTACGAGCAGTACTTC. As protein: CASSSPMEGLTRSSYEQYF.

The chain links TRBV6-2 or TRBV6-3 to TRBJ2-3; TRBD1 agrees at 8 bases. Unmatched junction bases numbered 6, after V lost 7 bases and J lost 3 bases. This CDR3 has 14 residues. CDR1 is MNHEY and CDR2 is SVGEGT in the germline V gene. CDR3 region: CASKIGQGTDTQYF. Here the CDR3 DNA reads TGTGCCAGCAAGATCGGACAGGGTACAGATACGCAGTATTTT.

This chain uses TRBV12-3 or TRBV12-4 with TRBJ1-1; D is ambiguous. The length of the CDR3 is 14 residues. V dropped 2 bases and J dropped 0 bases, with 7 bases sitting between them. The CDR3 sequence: CASSLKLLNTEAFF. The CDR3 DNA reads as TGTGCCAGCAGTTTAAAACTGCTGAACACTGAAGCTTTCTTT.

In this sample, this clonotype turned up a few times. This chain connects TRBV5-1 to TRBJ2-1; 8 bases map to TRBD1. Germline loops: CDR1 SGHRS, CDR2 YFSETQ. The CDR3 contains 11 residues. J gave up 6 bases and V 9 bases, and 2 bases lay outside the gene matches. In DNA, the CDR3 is TGCGCCACCGGACAGGGCAATGAGCAGTTCTTC. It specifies CATGQGNEQFF.

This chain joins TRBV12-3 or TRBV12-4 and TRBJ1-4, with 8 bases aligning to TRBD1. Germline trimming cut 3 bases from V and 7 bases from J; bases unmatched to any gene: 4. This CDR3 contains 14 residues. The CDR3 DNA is TGTGCCAGCAGTTTTAGACAGGGGCGTGAAAAACTGTTTTTT. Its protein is CASSFRQGREKLFF.

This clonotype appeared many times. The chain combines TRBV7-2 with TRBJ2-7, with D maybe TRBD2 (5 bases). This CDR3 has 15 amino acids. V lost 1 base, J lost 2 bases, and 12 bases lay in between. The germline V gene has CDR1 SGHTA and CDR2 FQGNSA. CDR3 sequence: CASSLGPGGTYEQYF. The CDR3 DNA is TGTGCCAGCAGCTTAGGGCCAGGAGGAACCTACGAGCAGTACTTC.

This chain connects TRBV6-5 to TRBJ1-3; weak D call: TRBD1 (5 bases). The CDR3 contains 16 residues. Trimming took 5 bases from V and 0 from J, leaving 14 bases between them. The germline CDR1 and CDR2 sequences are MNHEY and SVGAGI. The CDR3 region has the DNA TGTGCCAGCAGTCCCTTCGGGGGTAACTCTGGAAACACCATATATTTT. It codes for CASSPFGGNSGNTIYF.